Each of the 23 T cell receptor beta chains below was sequenced from the same sample in a study of shared clonotypes between healthy human individuals. It was CD45RO-negative cells, positively selected for CCR7, that made up naive CD8 cells, with terminally differentiated effector memory CD45RA+ cells excluded. Sequencing used immunoSEQ multiplex PCR; TCRdb keeps in-frame clones, though not all of them. The profile shows about 2 million clones, roughly 94% of them singletons. The sample comprised naive CD8+ T cells sorted from blood. The receptors were sampled from a man aged 18 to 29 in good health.

J is TRBJ2-7 and V is TRBV11-2; tentative D call: TRBD1 (5 bases). This CDR3 comprises 17 residues. Per germline, CDR1 SGHAT and CDR2 FQNNGV. V was shortened by 2 bases and J by 2 bases, with 19 bases between the two germline ends. CDR3 bases: TGTGCCAGCAGCTTAACTTTCCCCCCTACGACAGCCTACGAGCAGTACTTC. Its translation: CASSLTFPPTTAYEQYF.

V is TRBV27 and J is TRBJ2-5; D unresolved. The CDR3 spans 14 residues. Trimming pared 2 bases from V and 4 bases from J, leaving 11 bases between. Germline CDR1 is MNHEY and CDR2 is SMNVEV (reference sequence). CDR3 sequence (DNA): TGTGCCAGCAGTTTAGTAGGGATCGGAGAGACCCAGTACTTC. Translating gives CASSLVGIGETQYF.

This rearrangement joins TRBV7-9 to TRBJ2-5; TRBD2 might be the D (6 bases). Between the trimmed V and J ends, which lost 8 bases and 1 base, there was a span of 11 bases. Looked up from germline, CDR1 is SEHNR and CDR2 is FQNEAQ (reference sequence). This CDR3 region has 13 residues. In nucleotides, the CDR3 is TGTGCCAGCGGGACGGGGGTCCAAGAGACCCAGTACTTC. It is translated as CASGTGVQETQYF.

This chain joins TRBV30 and TRBJ1-1; 7 bases align to TRBD1. Losses at the gene ends were 5 bases for V and 0 bases for J; bases not matched to a gene: 9. The CDR3 runs to 15 residues. CDR1 and CDR2 from the germline V gene are GTSNPN and SVGIG (reference sequence). CDR3 DNA sequence: TGTGCCTGGGGAGCCGGGACAGTCATGAACACTGAAGCTTTCTTT. Translation gives CAWGAGTVMNTEAFF.

The chain is built from TRBV6-5 and TRBJ1-2; TRBD1 is a possible D gene (5 bases). Trimming took 3 bases from V and 4 from J, leaving 18 bases between them. The CDR3 contains 16 residues. In germline, CDR1 is MNHEY, CDR2 SVGAGI. The CDR3 region is CASSYGETVPFYGYTF. The CDR3 nucleotides are TGTGCCAGCAGTTATGGAGAGACAGTTCCCTTCTATGGCTACACCTTC.

CDR3 bases: TGTGCCAGTAGTATAGATTGGACTAGCGGGGGGCCTTGGAATGAGCAGTTCTTC. This sequence encodes CASSIDWTSGGPWNEQFF. This rearrangement joins TRBV19 to TRBJ2-1; TRBD2 matches 14 bases. Per germline, CDR1 LNHDA and CDR2 SQIVND (reference sequence). V dropped 0 bases and J dropped 7; count of bases not matched to a gene: 8. This CDR3 has 18 amino acids.

The chain has TRBV5-5 and TRBJ2-5; D possibly corresponds to TRBD1 (6 bases). There are 14 residues in the CDR3. The V and J ends lost 1 base and 4 bases respectively, with 11 bases between them. CDR1 is SGHKS and CDR2 is YYEKEE in the germline V gene (reference sequence). The CDR3 bases are TGTGCCAGCAGCTTGACGCCAGGGGCAGAGACCCAGTACTTC. It translates to CASSLTPGAETQYF.

CDR3 sequence reads: CASSLVGGEDTEAFF. CDR3 coding DNA: TGTGCCAGCAGCCTGGTCGGGGGAGAAGACACTGAAGCTTTCTTT. The chain joins TRBV7-8 to TRBJ1-1; a possible D gene is TRBD1 (5 bases). Germline V gene lookup returns CDR1 SGHVS and CDR2 FQNEAQ. CDR3 length: 15 residues. V was shortened by 5 bases and J by 3 bases, with 16 bases between the two germline ends. The full variable domain, completed using reference TRBV7-8 and TRBJ1-1, is GAGVSQSPRYKVAKRGQDVALRCDPISGHVSLFWYQQALGQGPEFLTYFQNEAQLDKSGLPSDRFFAERPEGSVSTLKIQRTQQEDSAVYLCASSLVGGEDTEAFFGQGTRLTVV.

This chain connects TRBV2 to TRBJ2-7, with D possibly matching TRBD1 (5 bases). The CDR3 has 14 amino acids. Looked up from germline, CDR1 is SNHLY and CDR2 is FYNNEI. The V end lost 4 bases, the J end lost 0 bases, and 10 bases lay between the germline ends. The CDR3: CASSGSQGSYEQYF. As DNA, the CDR3 is TGTGCCAGCAGTGGGAGCCAGGGCTCCTACGAGCAGTACTTC.

In the case of this clone: This sample includes further DNA sequences coding for the same CDR3. This chain connects TRBV5-1 to TRBJ2-3; 12 bases line up with TRBD2. With V trimmed by 0 bases and J by 6 bases, 8 bases remained unmatched. CDR3 length: 17 amino acids. Germline V gene lookup returns CDR1 SGHRS and CDR2 YFSETQ. This CDR3 is CASSLEASGGVGDTQYF. The CDR3, as DNA: TGCGCCAGCAGCTTGGAGGCTAGCGGGGGGGTCGGTGATACGCAGTATTTT.

The chain has TRBV4-3 and TRBJ2-2; 14 bases are a match to TRBD2. The ends lost 4 bases at V and 6 bases at J; junction bases unmatched: 7. The CDR3 spans 17 residues. Germline CDR1 LGHNA, CDR2 YSLEER. The CDR3 here is CASSPGLAGEGAGELFF. The CDR3 DNA follows: TGCGCCAGCAGCCCGGGACTAGCGGGAGAAGGGGCCGGGGAGCTGTTTTTT.

The gene calls are TRBV5-1 and TRBJ1-1; D gene unclear. V was trimmed by 0 bases and J by 7 bases, leaving 4 bases between them. CDR3 length: 11 amino acids. Germline CDR1 SGHRS, CDR2 YFSETQ. CDR3 residues: CASSLDSEAFF. The CDR3 DNA reads as TGCGCCAGCAGCTTGGACAGTGAAGCTTTCTTT.

The chain recombines TRBV7-9 with TRBJ2-3; 8 positions agree with TRBD2. The V gene end was trimmed by 5 bases and the J gene end by 6 bases; junction bases not matched to a gene: 19. The germline CDR1 and CDR2 sequences are SEHNR and FQNEAQ (reference sequence). CDR3 length: 18 residues. The DNA for the CDR3 is TGTGCCAGCAGCCAAAACATATATCCAACGGGGGGGAGGGATACGCAGTATTTT. Translation: CASSQNIYPTGGRDTQYF.

The J gene is TRBJ2-5, the V gene TRBV5-5, with D perhaps given as TRBD1 or TRBD2 (5 bases each). The J call may not be correct, given that the DNA end is closer to TRBJ2-7. The CDR3 has 15 residues. Germline CDR1 and CDR2: SGHKS and YYEKEE (reference sequence). CDR3 in amino acids: CASSIGAGSSYEQYF. The CDR3 DNA reads as TGTGCCAGCAGCATCGGAGCAGGGAGCTCCTACGAGCAGTACTTC.

The CDR3 DNA is TGTGCCAGCAGCGCATGGGGAAATGTCAACAATGAGCAGTTCTTC. Translating it yields CASSAWGNVNNEQFF. The genes are TRBV9 and TRBJ2-1; D unclear. This CDR3 is built from 15 residues. Germline V gene lookup returns CDR1 SGDLS and CDR2 YYNGEE. V was cut by 3 bases and J by 5 bases, with 15 bases left in between.

The count of this clone is one. This chain joins TRBV15 and TRBJ2-7, with 8 bases lining up with TRBD1. The V and J ends lost 1 base and 3 bases, in that order; junction bases with no gene match: 8. The CDR3 loop spans 16 amino acids. Germline loops: CDR1 LNHNV, CDR2 YYDKDF (reference sequence). The CDR3 here is CATSRGATGVSYEQYF. CDR3 nucleotides: TGTGCCACCAGCAGAGGCGCGACAGGGGTAAGCTACGAGCAGTACTTC.

Concerning this clone itself: The sample holds other DNA sequences that translate to the same CDR3. J is TRBJ2-7 and V is TRBV5-6, with 10 bases lining up with TRBD1. Trimming removed 3 bases from V and 3 bases from J; junction bases left unmatched: 3. The germline CDR1 and CDR2 sequences are SGHDT and YYEEEE. The CDR3 loop spans 14 amino acids. In DNA, the CDR3 is TGTGCCAGCAGCTGGGACAGGGGAGTCTACGAGCAGTACTTC. Amino acids: CASSWDRGVYEQYF.

The J gene is TRBJ1-2, the V gene TRBV2; 8 bases are a match to TRBD1. The V segment lost 11 bases and the J segment 4 bases; nucleotides outside the gene matches: 6. The CDR3 runs 12 residues. Germline lookup yields CDR1 SNHLY and CDR2 FYNNEI. The CDR3 region is CACRTGLYGYTF. CDR3 coding DNA: TGTGCCTGTCGGACAGGGCTCTATGGCTACACCTTC.

The V call is TRBV13, the J call TRBJ2-7, with a possible D match to TRBD2 (5 bases). The germline V and J ends were trimmed by 4 bases and 2 bases, with 9 bases remaining between them. This CDR3 comprises 13 residues. Germline lookup yields CDR1 PRHDT and CDR2 FYEKMQ (reference sequence). The CDR3 region has the DNA TGTGCCAGCAGCTCAGCGGTTGCCTACGAGCAGTACTTC. Its protein is CASSSAVAYEQYF.

The chain uses TRBV10-1 and TRBJ2-5, with TRBD2 identical over 13 bases. CDR1 and CDR2 (germline): WNHNN, SYGVQD (reference sequence). V was clipped by 6 bases and J by 0 bases; unmatched bases: 10. The CDR3 totals 18 residues. Written as DNA, the CDR3 is TGCGCCAGCAGCTCAGGACTAGCGGGAGTTACGTACCAAGAGACCCAGTACTTC. Residues: CASSSGLAGVTYQETQYF.

A remark on this clone: This sample also contains other DNA sequences that code for the same CDR3. The chain employs TRBV7-9 and TRBJ1-3; D gene ambiguous. The ends were cut back, 2 bases at V and 3 bases at J, with 2 bases in the middle. CDR1 and CDR2 from the germline V gene are SEHNR and FQNEAQ (reference sequence). The CDR3 is made up of 12 amino acids. CDR3 nucleotide sequence: TGTGCCAGCAGCTTAAGTGGAAACACCATATATTTT. This encodes CASSLSGNTIYF.

The V gene is TRBV29-1, the J gene TRBJ2-2, with TRBD2 matching 9 bases. The CDR3 totals 16 residues. Germline CDR1 and CDR2: SQVTM and ANQGSEA. The junction had 10 bases not matched to a gene; V was cut back by 5 bases and J by 3 bases. The CDR3 is CSVTIIAGDHTGELFF. The CDR3 nucleotides are TGCAGCGTTACGATTATAGCGGGGGACCACACCGGGGAGCTGTTTTTT.

The chain combines TRBV6-5 with TRBJ1-2; 8 positions match TRBD1. This CDR3 has 13 residues. Germline CDR1 MNHEY, CDR2 SVGAGI. The V segment lost 6 bases and the J segment 7 bases; nucleotides outside the gene matches: 7. CDR3 DNA: TGTGCCAGCAGACCGACAGGGGAGAGTGGCTACACCTTC. The encoded protein is CASRPTGESGYTF.